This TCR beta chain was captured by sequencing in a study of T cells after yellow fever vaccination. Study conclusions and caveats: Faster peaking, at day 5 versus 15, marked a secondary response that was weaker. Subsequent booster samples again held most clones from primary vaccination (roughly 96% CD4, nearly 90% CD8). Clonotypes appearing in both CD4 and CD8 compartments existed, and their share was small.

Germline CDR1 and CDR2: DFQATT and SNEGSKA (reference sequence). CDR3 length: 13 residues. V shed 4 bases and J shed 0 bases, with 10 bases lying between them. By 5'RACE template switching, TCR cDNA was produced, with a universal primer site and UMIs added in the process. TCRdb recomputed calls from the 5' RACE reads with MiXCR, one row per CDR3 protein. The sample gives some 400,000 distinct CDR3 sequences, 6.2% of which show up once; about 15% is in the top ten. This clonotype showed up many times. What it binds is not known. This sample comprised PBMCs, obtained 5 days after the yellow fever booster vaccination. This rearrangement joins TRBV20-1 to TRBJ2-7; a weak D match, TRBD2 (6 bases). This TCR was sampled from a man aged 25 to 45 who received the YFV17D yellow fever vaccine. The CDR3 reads CSATHGSSYEQYF. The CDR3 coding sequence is TGCAGTGCTACTCACGGGAGCTCCTACGAGCAGTACTTC.